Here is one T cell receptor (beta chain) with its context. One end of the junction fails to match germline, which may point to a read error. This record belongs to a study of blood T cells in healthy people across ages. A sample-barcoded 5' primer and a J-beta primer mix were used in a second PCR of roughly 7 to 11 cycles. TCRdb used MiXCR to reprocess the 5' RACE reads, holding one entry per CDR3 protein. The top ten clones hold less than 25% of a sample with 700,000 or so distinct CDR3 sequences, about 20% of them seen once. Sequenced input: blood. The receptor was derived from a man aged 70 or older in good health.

The CDR3 sequence is CVSSYSRDSYGYTF. The CDR3 region has the DNA TGTGTCAGCAGTTACTCTCGGGACAGCTATGGCTACACCTTC. V gene TRBV6-5 combines with J gene TRBJ1-2; 7 bases are shared with TRBD1. Germline V gene lookup returns CDR1 MNHEY and CDR2 SVGAGI. This CDR3 has 14 amino acids.